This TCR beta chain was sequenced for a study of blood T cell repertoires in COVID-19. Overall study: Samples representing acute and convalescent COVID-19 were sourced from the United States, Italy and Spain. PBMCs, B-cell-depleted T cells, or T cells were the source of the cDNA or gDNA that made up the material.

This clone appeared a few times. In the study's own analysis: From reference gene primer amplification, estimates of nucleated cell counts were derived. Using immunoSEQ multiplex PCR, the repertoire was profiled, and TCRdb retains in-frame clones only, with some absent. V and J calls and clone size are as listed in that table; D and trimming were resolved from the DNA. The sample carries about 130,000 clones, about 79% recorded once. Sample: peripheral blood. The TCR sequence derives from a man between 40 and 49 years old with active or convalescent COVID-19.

The CDR3: CASSDRGRNVGNEQFF. The CDR3 DNA reads as TGTGCCAGCAGTGACAGGGGGCGCAATGTAGGCAATGAGCAGTTCTTC. The chain uses TRBV6-1 and TRBJ2-1, with 8 nucleotides matching TRBD1. CDR1 MNHNS and CDR2 SASEGT come from the germline V gene. The CDR3 sequence is 16 residues long. The V gene end was trimmed by 3 bases and the J gene end by 6 bases; junction bases not matched to a gene: 10.